This passage covers 12 T cell receptor beta chains from one sample sequenced in a study of blood T cell repertoires in COVID-19. Only in-frame clones appear in the TCRdb table, and some are missing; sequencing was by immunoSEQ multiplex PCR. The profile shows about 160,000 clones, about 85% of them singletons. Sequencing was carried out using peripheral blood. These receptors came from a middle-aged man with acute or convalescent COVID-19.

The chain has TRBV10-1 and TRBJ2-3, with D perhaps matching TRBD1 (7 bases). V was clipped by 4 bases and J by 6 bases, with 8 bases between them. The CDR3 has 12 residues. The germline V gene encodes CDR1 WNHNN and CDR2 SYGVQD (reference sequence). The CDR3 nucleotides read TGCGCCAGCAGTGCAGGGGGGGATACGCAGTATTTT. Protein: CASSAGGDTQYF.

In the case of this clone: Additional DNA sequences in this sample encode the identical CDR3. The rearrangement joins TRBV3-1 (or the pseudogene TRBV3-2) to TRBJ1-3; 7 nucleotides align to TRBD1. V lost 4 bases to trimming and J lost 1 base; unmatched junction nucleotides: 1. The CDR3 length is 14 residues. Germline V lookup: CDR1 LGHDT, CDR2 YNNKEL (reference sequence). The CDR3 here is CASSLQGSGNTIYF. For the CDR3, the DNA is TGTGCCAGCAGCCTACAGGGGTCTGGAAACACCATATATTTT.

The chain links TRBV29-1 to TRBJ2-3, with D tentatively TRBD1 (6 bases). V was cut by 7 bases and J by 2 bases, with 13 bases left in between. From germline, CDR1 is SQVTM and CDR2 ANQGSEA. The CDR3 extends over 13 amino acids. The CDR3 here is CSGKQGSTDTQYF. The CDR3 nucleotides are TGCAGCGGAAAACAGGGTTCCACAGATACGCAGTATTTT.

The chain employs TRBV7-8 and TRBJ2-1, with a weak D call TRBD2 (6 bases). With 6 bases removed from V and 4 bases from J, the gap between germline ends came to 22 bases. The CDR3 is made up of 17 amino acids. Per germline, CDR1 SGHVS and CDR2 FQNEAQ. The CDR3 spells CASSRAVNRGFYNEQFF. The CDR3, as DNA: TGTGCCAGCAGTCGTGCCGTTAATCGGGGGTTTTACAATGAGCAGTTCTTC.

The chain carries TRBV18 and TRBJ1-2; a weak D match, TRBD1 (6 bases). The germline gives CDR1 KGHSH, CDR2 LQKENI. The V end lost 10 bases, the J end lost 8 bases, and 23 bases lay between the germline ends. The CDR3 extends over 14 amino acids. CDR3 in DNA: TGTGCCACCACAGGACCAGGGGCGATCGTGGGCTACACCTTC. The encoded protein is CATTGPGAIVGYTF.

This chain joins TRBV18 and TRBJ1-5; D is perhaps TRBD1 (5 bases). Per the germline V gene, CDR1 is KGHSH and CDR2 is LQKENI. V shed 8 bases and J shed 0 bases, with 11 bases lying between them. The CDR3 totals 14 residues. In nucleotides, the CDR3 is TGTGCCAGCGCCGACAGTTATAGCAATCAGCCCCAGCATTTT. Its protein product is CASADSYSNQPQHF.

The CDR3 sequence is CASQSGSNQPQHF. CDR3 coding DNA: TGTGCCAGCCAATCGGGTTCCAATCAGCCCCAGCATTTT. This sequence joins TRBV6-5 and TRBJ1-5, with D hard to call. Trimming cost V 8 bases and J 3 bases, with 11 bases left between them. This CDR3 region has 13 residues. Germline V lookup: CDR1 MNHEY, CDR2 SVGAGI.

The J gene is TRBJ2-6, the V gene TRBV19; D is possibly TRBD1 (6 bases). There are 14 residues in the CDR3. The V end lost 4 bases, the J end lost 13 bases, and 17 bases lay between the germline ends. Germline-derived CDR1 and CDR2 are LNHDA and SQIVND (reference sequence). The CDR3 loop reads CASSNRQAREVLTF. CDR3 coding DNA: TGTGCCAGTAGTAACCGACAGGCTCGAGAAGTCCTGACTTTC. Drawing the rest from reference TRBV19 and TRBJ2-6, the complete variable domain is DGGITQSPKYLFRKEGQNVTLSCEQNLNHDAMYWYRQDPGQGLRLIYYSQIVNDFQKGDIAEGYSVSREKKESFPLTVTSAQKNPTAFYLCASSNRQAREVLTFGAGSRLTVL.

This chain uses TRBV5-5 with TRBJ1-1, with D perhaps matching TRBD1 (6 bases). This CDR3 has 12 amino acids. Trimming took 2 bases from V and 11 from J, leaving 13 bases between them. CDR1 is SGHKS, CDR2 YYEKEE, per germline (reference sequence). The CDR3 sequence: CASSFSSGDAFF. CDR3 nucleotide sequence: TGTGCCAGCAGCTTTAGTTCAGGGGACGCTTTCTTT.

The chain couples TRBV5-5 to TRBJ1-1; 9 bases agree with TRBD1. Germline CDR1 is SGHKS and CDR2 is YYEKEE (reference sequence). Germline trimming cut 3 bases from V and 5 bases from J; bases unmatched to any gene: 8. This CDR3 region has 15 residues. CDR3 bases: TGTGCCAGCAGCTCGGCCCCCGGGACAGGGACTGAAGCTTTCTTT. Translation gives CASSSAPGTGTEAFF.

This chain joins TRBV13 and TRBJ2-3; 12 nucleotides agree with TRBD2. Unmatched junction bases numbered 4, after V lost 5 bases and J lost 1 base. This CDR3 has 16 residues. Germline assignment: CDR1 PRHDT and CDR2 FYEKMQ (reference sequence). The CDR3 DNA reads TGTGCCAGCAGCGCCCGACTAGCGGGGGGCACAGATACGCAGTATTTT. Its translation: CASSARLAGGTDTQYF.

The rearrangement uses TRBV6-5 and TRBJ2-2, with a possible D match to TRBD2 (6 bases). Trimming pared 7 bases from V and 1 base from J, leaving 13 bases between. This CDR3 contains 15 residues. Germline CDR1 and CDR2: MNHEY and SVGAGI. In DNA, the CDR3 is TGTGCCAGCACCCTTGGGGGGTTGAACACCGGGGAGCTGTTTTTT. It translates to CASTLGGLNTGELFF.